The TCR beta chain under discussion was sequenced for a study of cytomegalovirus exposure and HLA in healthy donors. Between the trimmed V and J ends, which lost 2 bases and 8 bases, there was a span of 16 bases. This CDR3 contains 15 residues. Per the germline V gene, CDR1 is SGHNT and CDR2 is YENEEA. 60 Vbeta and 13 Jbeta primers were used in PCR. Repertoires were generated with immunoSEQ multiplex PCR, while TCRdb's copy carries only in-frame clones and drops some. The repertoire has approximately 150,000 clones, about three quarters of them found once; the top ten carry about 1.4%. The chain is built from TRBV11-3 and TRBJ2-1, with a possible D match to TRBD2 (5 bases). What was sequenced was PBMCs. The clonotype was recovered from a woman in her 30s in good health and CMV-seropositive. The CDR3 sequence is CASSLSFSAGDEQFF. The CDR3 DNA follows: TGTGCCAGCAGCTTAAGTTTCTCGGCGGGCGATGAGCAGTTCTTC.